Listed here are 3 T cell receptor beta chains from one sample, sequenced in a study of blood T cell repertoires in COVID-19. Assay: immunoSEQ multiplex PCR; the TCRdb copy retains only in-frame clones and omits some. The sample lists approximately 300,000 clones; about 93% were seen once. The specimen was peripheral blood. Receptors originate from a woman aged 30 to 39 with COVID-19, enrolled during active disease.

The chain joins TRBV15 to TRBJ2-7; tentatively, D is TRBD2 (6 bases). With 3 bases removed from V and 4 bases from J, the gap between germline ends came to 16 bases. From germline, CDR1 is LNHNV and CDR2 YYDKDF (reference sequence). The CDR3 contains 15 residues. The CDR3 loop reads CATSSEMGRHYEQYF. DNA for the CDR3: TGTGCCACCAGCAGTGAGATGGGGAGGCATTACGAGCAGTACTTC.

The rearrangement uses TRBV27 and TRBJ1-6; no definite D call. The V end was cut by 6 bases, the J end by 7 bases, with 16 bases between. This CDR3 region has 15 residues. Germline CDR1 is MNHEY and CDR2 is SMNVEV (reference sequence). CDR3 residues: CASRRAGGGNSPLHF. The CDR3 coding sequence is TGTGCCAGCAGACGTGCGGGTGGAGGGAATTCACCCCTCCACTTT.

The CDR3 loop is CASIPGMGQPQHF. The CDR3 bases are TGTGCCAGTATCCCAGGGATGGGTCAGCCCCAGCATTTT. J is TRBJ1-5 and V is TRBV19; maybe TRBD1 (5 bases). V gave up 7 bases and J gave up 6 bases, with 13 bases separating them. Germline V gene sequence: CDR1 LNHDA, CDR2 SQIVND (reference sequence). CDR3 length: 13 amino acids.